The 10 T cell receptor beta chains presented below share a single source sample, sequenced in a study of beta chain features in type 1 diabetes. Since all of the isolated RNA was reverse transcribed, expressed TCRB transcripts were what got sequenced. TCRdb keeps only in-frame clones here, not all; method: immunoSEQ multiplex PCR. The data hold under 400,000 clones, with 10% to 15% observed a single time. The material sequenced was naive CD4+ T cells from blood. These receptors were collected from a man between 18 and 29 years old in good health.

This clone was seen more than once but under ten times. The V and J genes are TRBV9 and TRBJ2-1; D gene unclear. Germline lookup yields CDR1 SGDLS and CDR2 YYNGEE. CDR3 length: 14 residues. Trimming took off 0 bases at V and 0 bases at J, with 4 bases between the two ends. CDR3 nucleotides: TGTGCCAGCAGCGTAGGGAGCTCCTACAATGAGCAGTTCTTC. Its protein product is CASSVGSSYNEQFF.

The chain employs TRBV7-2 and TRBJ2-6, with D unresolved. V was shortened by 4 bases and J by 1 base, with 11 bases between the two germline ends. Germline CDR1 SGHTA, CDR2 FQGNSA. The CDR3 contains 16 residues. The CDR3 loop reads CASSSIIRSGANVLTF. The CDR3, as DNA: TGTGCCAGCAGCTCTATTATTCGGTCTGGGGCCAACGTCCTGACTTTC.

The V gene is TRBV19, the J gene TRBJ1-1; unclear D gene. Germline V CDR1 and CDR2: LNHDA, SQIVND (reference sequence). Deletions cut 7 bases from V and 4 bases from J, with 19 bases between. The CDR3 runs 15 residues. The CDR3 region is CASMAGAPRGTEAFF. CDR3 nucleotides: TGTGCCAGTATGGCTGGAGCCCCGCGGGGCACTGAAGCTTTCTTT.

This clone occurred a few times. This sequence joins TRBV9 and TRBJ2-1, with 11 positions matching TRBD2. CDR1 is SGDLS and CDR2 is YYNGEE in the germline V gene. V was clipped by 5 bases and J by 4 bases; unmatched bases: 5. CDR3 length: 15 residues. CDR3 nucleotide sequence: TGTGCCAGCAGGGAGGGACTAGCGGCTTACAATGAGCAGTTCTTC. It encodes CASREGLAAYNEQFF.

The DNA for the CDR3 is TGTGCCAGCAGAGCGCTGCGGGGGGGCAATGAGCAGTTCTTC. The encoded protein is CASRALRGGNEQFF. The chain carries TRBV9 and TRBJ2-1, with 9 bases aligning to TRBD2. Unmatched junction bases numbered 6, after V lost 5 bases and J lost 6 bases. From germline, CDR1 is SGDLS and CDR2 YYNGEE. CDR3 length equals 14 residues.

This clone was counted between two and nine times. This sequence joins TRBV5-6 and TRBJ1-2, with D perhaps TRBD1 (6 bases). V was clipped by 0 bases and J by 5 bases, with 14 bases between them. CDR1 and CDR2 from the germline V gene are SGHDT and YYEEEE. The CDR3 consists of 15 residues. CDR3 bases: TGTGCCAGCAGCTTGGCAACACAGGGATCGTATGGCTACACCTTC. This encodes CASSLATQGSYGYTF. Based on the CDR3 plus reference TRBV5-6 and TRBJ1-2, the full variable domain is DAGVTQSPTHLIKTRGQQVTLRCSPKSGHDTVSWYQQALGQGPQFIFQYYEEEERQRGNFPDRFSGHQFPNYSSELNVNALLLGDSALYLCASSLATQGSYGYTFGSGTRLTVV.

The chain couples TRBV2 to TRBJ2-3; TRBD1 aligns across 11 bases. The CDR3 has 15 amino acids. The germline V gene has CDR1 SNHLY and CDR2 FYNNEI. The V gene end was trimmed by 6 bases and the J gene end by 5 bases; junction bases not matched to a gene: 7. DNA of the CDR3: TGTGCCAGCAGATCGGACAGGGGGCGGGTAGATACGCAGTATTTT. Translating it yields CASRSDRGRVDTQYF. The full variable domain, with the rest looked up from reference TRBV2 and TRBJ2-3, is EPEVTQTPSHQVTQMGQEVILRCVPISNHLYFYWYRQILGQKVEFLVSFYNNEISEKSEIFDDQFSVERPDGSNFTLKIRSTKLEDSAMYFCASRSDRGRVDTQYFGPGTRLTVL.

This sequence joins TRBV18 and TRBJ1-2; possibly TRBD1 for D (6 bases). Germline V gene sequence: CDR1 KGHSH, CDR2 LQKENI. This CDR3 has 15 residues. The V end was cut by 3 bases, the J end by 4 bases, with 15 bases between. The CDR3 protein is CASSPKSGTSYGYTF. The DNA of the CDR3 is TGTGCCAGCTCACCTAAATCCGGGACATCCTATGGCTACACCTTC. The entire variable domain, with the rest obtained from reference TRBV18 and TRBJ1-2, is as follows: NAGVMQNPRHLVRRRGQEARLRCSPMKGHSHVYWYRQLPEEGLKFMVYLQKENIIDESGMPKERFSAEFPKEGPSILRIQQVVRGDSAAYFCASSPKSGTSYGYTFGSGTRLTVV.

This chain joins TRBV5-1 and TRBJ1-3; D not resolved. From germline, CDR1 is SGHRS and CDR2 YFSETQ. V lost 6 bases and J 0 bases, leaving 7 bases between the germline ends. This CDR3 is 13 amino acids long. DNA of the CDR3: TGCGCCAGCACCACATTCTCTGGAAACACCATATATTTT. Protein: CASTTFSGNTIYF.

The chain employs TRBV5-1 and TRBJ2-7; tentative D call: TRBD2 (6 bases). Germline loops: CDR1 SGHRS, CDR2 YFSETQ. The CDR3 is 15 amino acids. The V end was cut by 0 bases, the J end by 1 base, with 11 bases between. The chain's CDR3 is CASSLVSGVSYEQYF. DNA for the CDR3: TGCGCCAGCAGCTTGGTTTCGGGAGTTTCCTACGAGCAGTACTTC. The whole variable domain, remainder taken from reference TRBV5-1 and TRBJ2-7, is KAGVTQTPRYLIKTRGQQVTLSCSPISGHRSVSWYQQTPGQGLQFLFEYFSETQRNKGNFPGRFSGRQFSNSRSEMNVSTLELGDSALYLCASSLVSGVSYEQYFGPGTRLTVT.